This T cell receptor beta chain was obtained from a study of CD8 T cells in Susac syndrome. Trimming cost V 5 bases and J 8 bases, with 16 bases left between them. The CDR3 length is 14 residues. Germline V gene data show CDR1 as MNHEY and CDR2 as SMNVEV (reference sequence). With random hexamers, 0.5 to 1 ug RNA was reverse transcribed. An immunoSEQ multiplex PCR generated amplified TCR beta CDR3 products spanning 54 Vbeta and 13 Jbeta. TCRdb analysed the immunoSEQ multiplex PCR reads with MiXCR anew, one entry per CDR3 protein. There are more than 75,000 distinct CDR3 sequences in the sample; approximately 92% occur only once, and less than 0.35% lies in the top ten.

The sequence was collected from a human donor in good health. The chain employs TRBV27 and TRBJ1-5; maybe TRBD1 (5 bases). Sequenced input: CD8+ T cells from PBMCs. This CDR3 reads CASSPRGWYEPQHF. The CDR3 nucleotides are TGTGCCAGCAGTCCAAGGGGATGGTACGAGCCCCAGCATTTT.